Detailed here is one TCR beta chain. TCRdb keeps only in-frame clones here, not all; method: immunoSEQ multiplex PCR. In the table there are roughly 150,000 clones, approximately 90% of which are singletons. This record comes from a study of T cell responses to AZD1222 COVID-19 vaccine. The V and J ends lost 4 bases and 3 bases, in that order; junction bases with no gene match: 2. This CDR3 has 14 amino acids. Germline loops: CDR1 LGHDT, CDR2 YNNKEL (reference sequence). The chain recombines TRBV3-1 (or the pseudogene TRBV3-2) with TRBJ1-4; 7 bases align to TRBD1. The specimen comprised peripheral blood, sampled 28 days after the second AZD1222 dose. The TCR was taken from an adult who received the AZD1222 COVID-19 vaccine. The chain's CDR3 is CASSPTGSNEKLFF. CDR3 in DNA: TGTGCCAGCAGCCCGACAGGGTCTAATGAAAAACTGTTTTTT.